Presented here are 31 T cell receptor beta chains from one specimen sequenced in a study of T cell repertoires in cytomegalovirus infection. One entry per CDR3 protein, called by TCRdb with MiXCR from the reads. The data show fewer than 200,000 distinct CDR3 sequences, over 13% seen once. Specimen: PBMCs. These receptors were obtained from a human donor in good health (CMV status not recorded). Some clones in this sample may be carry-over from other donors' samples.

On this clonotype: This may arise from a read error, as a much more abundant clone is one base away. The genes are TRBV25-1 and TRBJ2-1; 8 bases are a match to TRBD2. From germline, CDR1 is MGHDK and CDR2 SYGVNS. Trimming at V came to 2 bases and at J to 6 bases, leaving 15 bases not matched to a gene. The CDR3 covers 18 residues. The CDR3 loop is CASSEVEFGRASTNEQFF. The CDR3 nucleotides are TGTGCCAGCAGTGAAGTGGAATTCGGGAGGGCCTCGACCAATGAGCAGTTCTTC.

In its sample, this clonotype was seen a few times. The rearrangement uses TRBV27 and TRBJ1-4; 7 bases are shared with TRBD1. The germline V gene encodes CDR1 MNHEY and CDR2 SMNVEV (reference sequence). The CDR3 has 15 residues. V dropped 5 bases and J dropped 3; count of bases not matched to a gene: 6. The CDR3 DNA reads TGTGCCAGCAGTGGGGAAACAGGGGCTAATGAAAAACTGTTTTTT. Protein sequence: CASSGETGANEKLFF.

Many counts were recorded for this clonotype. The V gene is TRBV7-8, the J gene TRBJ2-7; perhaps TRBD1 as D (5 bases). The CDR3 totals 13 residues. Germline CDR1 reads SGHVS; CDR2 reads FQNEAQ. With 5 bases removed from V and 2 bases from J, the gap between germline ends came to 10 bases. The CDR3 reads CASSGGAPYEQYF. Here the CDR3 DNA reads TGTGCCAGCAGCGGTGGGGCCCCCTACGAGCAGTACTTC.

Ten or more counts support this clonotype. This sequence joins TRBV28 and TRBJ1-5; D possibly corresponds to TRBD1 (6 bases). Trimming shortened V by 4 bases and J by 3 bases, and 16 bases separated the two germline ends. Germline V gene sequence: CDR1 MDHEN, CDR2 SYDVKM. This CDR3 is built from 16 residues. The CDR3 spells CASSSPGAGDNQPQHF. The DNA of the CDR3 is TGTGCCAGCAGTTCTCCGGGGGCAGGGGACAATCAGCCCCAGCATTTT.

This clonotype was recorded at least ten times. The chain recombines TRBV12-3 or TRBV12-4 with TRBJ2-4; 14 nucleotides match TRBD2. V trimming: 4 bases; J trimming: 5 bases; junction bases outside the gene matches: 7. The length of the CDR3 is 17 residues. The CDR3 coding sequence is TGTGCCAGCAGTTCCCGACTAGCGGGGGGGCCGGAAAACATTCAGTACTTC. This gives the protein CASSSRLAGGPENIQYF.

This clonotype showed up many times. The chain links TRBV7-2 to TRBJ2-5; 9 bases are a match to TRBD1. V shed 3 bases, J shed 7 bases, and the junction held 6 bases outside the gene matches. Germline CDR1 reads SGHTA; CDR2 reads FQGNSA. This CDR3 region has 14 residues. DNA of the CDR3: TGTGCCAGCAGCTTCCCGGGACAGGGTGGGACCCAGTACTTC. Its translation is CASSFPGQGGTQYF.

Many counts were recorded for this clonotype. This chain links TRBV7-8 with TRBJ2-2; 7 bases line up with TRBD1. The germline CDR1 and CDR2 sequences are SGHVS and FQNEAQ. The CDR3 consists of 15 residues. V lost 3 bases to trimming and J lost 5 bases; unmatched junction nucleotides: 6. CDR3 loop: CASSFTQGWTGELFF. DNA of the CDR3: TGTGCCAGCAGCTTTACACAGGGGTGGACCGGGGAGCTGTTTTTT.

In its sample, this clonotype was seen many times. The CDR3 coding sequence is TGTGCCAGCAGTTTAGAGGGACGAGGTCAGCCCCAGCATTTT. This sequence encodes CASSLEGRGQPQHF. V usage is TRBV12-3 or TRBV12-4 and J usage is TRBJ1-5; D is possibly TRBD1 (5 bases). The ends were cut back, 1 base at V and 6 bases at J, with 10 bases in the middle. CDR3 length: 14 amino acids.

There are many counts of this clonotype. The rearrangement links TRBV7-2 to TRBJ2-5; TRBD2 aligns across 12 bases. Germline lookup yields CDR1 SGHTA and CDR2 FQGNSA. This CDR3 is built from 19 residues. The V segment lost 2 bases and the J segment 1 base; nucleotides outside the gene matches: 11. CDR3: CASSLFSRGLAGSQETQYF. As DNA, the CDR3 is TGTGCCAGCAGCTTATTTTCCCGTGGACTAGCGGGGAGCCAAGAGACCCAGTACTTC.

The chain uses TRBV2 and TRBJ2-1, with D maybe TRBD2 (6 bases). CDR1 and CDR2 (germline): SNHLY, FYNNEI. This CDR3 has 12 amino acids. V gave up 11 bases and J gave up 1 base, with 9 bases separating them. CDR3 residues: CALGSSYNEQFF. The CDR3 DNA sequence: TGTGCCCTCGGGAGTTCCTACAATGAGCAGTTCTTC.

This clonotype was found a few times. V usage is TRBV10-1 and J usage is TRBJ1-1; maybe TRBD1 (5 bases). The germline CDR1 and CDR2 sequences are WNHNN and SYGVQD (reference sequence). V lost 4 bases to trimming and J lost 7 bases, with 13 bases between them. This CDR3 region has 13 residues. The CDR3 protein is CASSGDPGYEAFF. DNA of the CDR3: TGCGCCAGCAGTGGGGACCCGGGATATGAAGCTTTCTTT.

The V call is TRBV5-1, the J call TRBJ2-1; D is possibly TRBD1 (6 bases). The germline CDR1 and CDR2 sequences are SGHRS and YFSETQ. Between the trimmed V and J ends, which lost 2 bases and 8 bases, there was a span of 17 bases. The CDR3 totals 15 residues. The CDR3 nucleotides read TGCGCCAGCAGCTTACAGGGCCGGAGTTTAGATGAGCAGTTCTTC. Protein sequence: CASSLQGRSLDEQFF.

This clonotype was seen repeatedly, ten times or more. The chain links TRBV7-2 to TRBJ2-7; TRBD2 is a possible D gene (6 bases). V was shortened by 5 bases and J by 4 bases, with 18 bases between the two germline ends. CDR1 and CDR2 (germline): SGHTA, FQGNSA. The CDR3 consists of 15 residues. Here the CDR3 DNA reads TGTGCCAGCAGCACCCAGGGACTTCTGGAATACGAGCAGTACTTC. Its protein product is CASSTQGLLEYEQYF. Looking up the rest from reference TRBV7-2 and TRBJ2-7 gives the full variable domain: GAGVSQSPSNKVTEKGKDVELRCDPISGHTALYWYRQSLGQGLEFLIYFQGNSAPDKSGLPSDRFSAERTGGSVSTLTIQRTQQEDSAVYLCASSTQGLLEYEQYFGPGTRLTVT.

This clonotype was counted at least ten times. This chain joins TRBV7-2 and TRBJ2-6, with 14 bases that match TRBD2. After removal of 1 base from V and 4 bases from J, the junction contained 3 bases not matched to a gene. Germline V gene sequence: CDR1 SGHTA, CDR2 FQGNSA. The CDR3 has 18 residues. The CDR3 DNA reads TGTGCCAGCAGCTTAGGACTAGCGGGGGGGGGGGGGGCCAACGTCCTGACTTTC. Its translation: CASSLGLAGGGGANVLTF. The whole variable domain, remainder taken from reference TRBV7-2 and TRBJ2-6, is GAGVSQSPSNKVTEKGKDVELRCDPISGHTALYWYRQSLGQGLEFLIYFQGNSAPDKSGLPSDRFSAERTGGSVSTLTIQRTQQEDSAVYLCASSLGLAGGGGANVLTFGAGSRLTVL.

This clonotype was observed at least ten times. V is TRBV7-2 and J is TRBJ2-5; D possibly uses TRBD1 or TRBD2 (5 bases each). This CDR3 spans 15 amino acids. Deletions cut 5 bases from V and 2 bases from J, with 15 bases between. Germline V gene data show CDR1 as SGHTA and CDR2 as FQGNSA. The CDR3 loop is CASSQGTVTQETQYF. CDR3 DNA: TGTGCCAGCAGCCAAGGGACCGTAACGCAAGAGACCCAGTACTTC.

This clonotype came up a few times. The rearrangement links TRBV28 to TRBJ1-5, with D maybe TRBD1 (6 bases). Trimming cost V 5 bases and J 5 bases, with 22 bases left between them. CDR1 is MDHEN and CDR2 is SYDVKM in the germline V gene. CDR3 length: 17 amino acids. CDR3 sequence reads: CASSSRDKVWNDQPQHF. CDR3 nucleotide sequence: TGTGCCAGCAGTAGTCGGGACAAAGTGTGGAATGATCAGCCCCAGCATTTT. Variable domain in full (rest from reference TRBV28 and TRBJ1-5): DVKVTQSSRYLVKRTGEKVFLECVQDMDHENMFWYRQDPGLGLRLIYFSYDVKMKEKGDIPEGYSVSREKKERFSLILESASTNQTSMYLCASSSRDKVWNDQPQHFGDGTRLSIL.

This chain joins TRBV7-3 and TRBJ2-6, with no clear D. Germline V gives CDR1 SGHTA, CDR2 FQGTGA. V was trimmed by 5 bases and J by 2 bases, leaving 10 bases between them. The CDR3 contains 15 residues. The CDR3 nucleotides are TGTGCCAGCAGCCTTGCAGGACCTGGGGCCAACGTCCTGACTTTC. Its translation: CASSLAGPGANVLTF. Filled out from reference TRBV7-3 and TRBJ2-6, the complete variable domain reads GAGVSQTPSNKVTEKGKYVELRCDPISGHTALYWYRQSLGQGPEFLIYFQGTGAADDSGLPNDRFFAVRPEGSVSTLKIQRTERGDSAVYLCASSLAGPGANVLTFGAGSRLTVL.

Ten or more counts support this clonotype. CDR3 coding DNA: TGTGCCAGCAGCTTACGAGACAGGAACGAAAAACTGTTTTTT. Translating it yields CASSLRDRNEKLFF. The chain joins TRBV7-2 to TRBJ1-4; tentative D call: TRBD1 (6 bases). This CDR3 comprises 14 residues. Germline V gives CDR1 SGHTA, CDR2 FQGNSA. V was pared by 2 bases and J by 8 bases, with 12 bases between.

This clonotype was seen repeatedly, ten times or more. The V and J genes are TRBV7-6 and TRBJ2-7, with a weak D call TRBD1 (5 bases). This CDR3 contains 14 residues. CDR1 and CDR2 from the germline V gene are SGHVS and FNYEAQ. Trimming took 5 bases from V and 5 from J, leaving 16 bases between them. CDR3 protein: CASSRAAAGHEQYF. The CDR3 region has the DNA TGTGCCAGCAGCCGGGCCGCAGCAGGGCACGAGCAGTACTTC.

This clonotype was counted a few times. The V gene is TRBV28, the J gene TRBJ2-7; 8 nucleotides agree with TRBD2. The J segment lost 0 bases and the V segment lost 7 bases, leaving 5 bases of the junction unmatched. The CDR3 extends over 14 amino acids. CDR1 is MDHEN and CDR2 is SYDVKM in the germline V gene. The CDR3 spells CASTLAGTSYEQYF. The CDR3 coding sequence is TGTGCCAGCACCTTAGCGGGAACCTCCTACGAGCAGTACTTC.

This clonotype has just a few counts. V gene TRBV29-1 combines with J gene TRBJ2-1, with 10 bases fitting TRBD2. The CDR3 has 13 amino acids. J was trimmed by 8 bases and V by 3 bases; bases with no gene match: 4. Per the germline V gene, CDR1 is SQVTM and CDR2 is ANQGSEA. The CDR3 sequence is CSVDIAGGHEQFF. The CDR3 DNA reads TGCAGCGTTGATATAGCGGGGGGCCATGAGCAGTTCTTC.

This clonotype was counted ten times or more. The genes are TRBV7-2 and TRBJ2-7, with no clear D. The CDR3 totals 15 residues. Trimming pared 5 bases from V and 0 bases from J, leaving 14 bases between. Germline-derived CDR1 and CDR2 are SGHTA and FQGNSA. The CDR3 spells CASSLSPSASYEQYF. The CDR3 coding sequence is TGTGCCAGCAGCCTTAGCCCTTCAGCCTCCTACGAGCAGTACTTC.

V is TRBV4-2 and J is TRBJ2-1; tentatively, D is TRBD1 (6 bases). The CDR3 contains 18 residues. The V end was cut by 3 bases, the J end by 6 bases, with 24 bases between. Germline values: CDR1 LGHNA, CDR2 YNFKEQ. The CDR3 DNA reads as TGTGCCAGCAGCCAGTCACTGACAGGCTCTTCGGGATTCAATGAGCAGTTCTTC. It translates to CASSQSLTGSSGFNEQFF.

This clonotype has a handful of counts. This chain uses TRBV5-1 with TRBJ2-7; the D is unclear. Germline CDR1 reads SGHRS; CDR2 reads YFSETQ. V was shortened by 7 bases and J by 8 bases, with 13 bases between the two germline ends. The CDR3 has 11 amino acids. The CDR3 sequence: CASGSPSQQYF. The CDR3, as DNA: TGCGCCAGCGGGTCGCCCTCCCAGCAGTACTTC.

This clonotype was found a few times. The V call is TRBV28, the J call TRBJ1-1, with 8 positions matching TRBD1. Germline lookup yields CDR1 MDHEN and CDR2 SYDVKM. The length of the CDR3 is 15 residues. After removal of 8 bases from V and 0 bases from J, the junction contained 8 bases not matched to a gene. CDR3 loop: CASLRQGPMNTEAFF. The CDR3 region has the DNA TGTGCCAGCTTAAGACAGGGGCCCATGAACACTGAAGCTTTCTTT.

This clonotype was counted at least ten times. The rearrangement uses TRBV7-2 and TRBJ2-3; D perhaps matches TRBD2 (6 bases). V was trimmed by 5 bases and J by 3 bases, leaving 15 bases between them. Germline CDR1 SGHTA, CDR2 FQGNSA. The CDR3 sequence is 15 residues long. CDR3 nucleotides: TGTGCCAGCAGCCTCGGGACTCGGGGGACAGATACGCAGTATTTT. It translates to CASSLGTRGTDTQYF.

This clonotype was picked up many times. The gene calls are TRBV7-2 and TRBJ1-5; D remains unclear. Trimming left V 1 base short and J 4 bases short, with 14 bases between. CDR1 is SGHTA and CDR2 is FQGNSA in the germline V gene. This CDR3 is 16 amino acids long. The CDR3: CASSLESWQANQPQHF. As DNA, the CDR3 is TGTGCCAGCAGCTTAGAGTCGTGGCAGGCTAATCAGCCCCAGCATTTT.

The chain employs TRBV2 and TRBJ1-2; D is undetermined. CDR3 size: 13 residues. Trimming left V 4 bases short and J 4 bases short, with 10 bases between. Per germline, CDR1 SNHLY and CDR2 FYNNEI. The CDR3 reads CASSVGRVYGYTF. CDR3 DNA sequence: TGTGCCAGCAGTGTTGGCAGAGTCTATGGCTACACCTTC.

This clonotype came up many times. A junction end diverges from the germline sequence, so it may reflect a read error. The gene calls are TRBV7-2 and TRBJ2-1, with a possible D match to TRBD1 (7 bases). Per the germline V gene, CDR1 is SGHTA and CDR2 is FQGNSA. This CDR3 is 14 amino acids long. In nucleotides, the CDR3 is TGTGCCAGCAGCTCAACTCGGACAGGCACCCCGGGGGACTTC. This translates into CASSSTRTGTPGDF.

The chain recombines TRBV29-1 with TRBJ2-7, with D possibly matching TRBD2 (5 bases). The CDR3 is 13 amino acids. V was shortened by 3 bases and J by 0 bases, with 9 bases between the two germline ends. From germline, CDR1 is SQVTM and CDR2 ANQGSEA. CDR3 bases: TGCAGCGTTGATTCGGGGAACTCCTACGAGCAGTACTTC. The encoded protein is CSVDSGNSYEQYF.

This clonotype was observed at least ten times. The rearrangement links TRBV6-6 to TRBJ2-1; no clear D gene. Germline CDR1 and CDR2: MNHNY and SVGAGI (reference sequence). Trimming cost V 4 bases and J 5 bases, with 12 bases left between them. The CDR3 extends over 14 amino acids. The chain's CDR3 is CASSWALGHNEQFF. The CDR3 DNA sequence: TGTGCCAGCAGTTGGGCGTTAGGGCACAATGAGCAGTTCTTC.